This entry concerns a single TCR beta chain. The data were taken from a study of blood T cell repertoires in COVID-19. About the study: From the United States, Italy and Spain came samples of acute and convalescent COVID-19. The cDNA or gDNA used as material had been derived from T cells, B-cell-depleted T cells, or PBMCs.

The CDR3 consists of 14 residues. The ends lost 4 bases at V and 3 bases at J; junction bases unmatched: 3. Germline loops: CDR1 SGHRS, CDR2 YFSETQ. Original data processing: Estimated nucleated cell counts came from reference gene primer amplification. The method was immunoSEQ multiplex PCR; TCRdb's version includes in-frame clones alone and lacks a portion of them. The V and J calls and clone size were taken over from that table, and D and trimming were inferred from the DNA. The sample records about 250,000 clones, over 80% being singletons. The chain recombines TRBV5-1 with TRBJ1-2, with TRBD1 identical over 10 bases. The clonotype originates from a man aged 35 to 55 with acute or convalescent COVID-19. Sequencing was carried out using peripheral blood. CDR3 sequence reads: CASSPGTGDYGYTF. The CDR3 bases are TGCGCCAGCAGCCCCGGGACAGGGGACTATGGCTACACCTTC.